This T cell receptor (beta chain) appears in the sequencing data of a study of T cell repertoires in cytomegalovirus infection. Overall study findings and caveats: Carriers of CMV and the relevant HLA type were discriminated by public TCR beta frequency.

Each CDR3 protein gets one entry after TCRdb re-called the reads with MiXCR. The sample shows roughly 500,000 distinct CDR3 sequences, 16% of them seen only once. Of note for this clonotype: Its antigen is as yet unknown.

The germline CDR1 and CDR2 sequences are SGHAT and FQNNGV. The CDR3 loop spans 13 amino acids. V dropped 8 bases and J dropped 2 bases, with 11 bases sitting between them. The TCR originated in a human donor in good health (CMV status not recorded). Some clones in this sample may be carry-over from other donors' samples. This chain joins TRBV11-2 and TRBJ2-3; D is possibly TRBD2 (6 bases). Source material: CD8+ T cells from PBMCs. The CDR3 coding sequence is TGTGCCAGCGCACAGGACTACACAGATACGCAGTATTTT. It specifies CASAQDYTDTQYF.